The 14 T cell receptor beta chains below come from one sample, sequenced in a study of CD8+ T cells in alopecia areata. Reverse transcription of extracted RNA yielded cDNA, which provided the sequencing template. Method: immunoSEQ multiplex PCR; TCRdb's copy keeps in-frame clones and lacks some. Here the sample spans about 140,000 clones, roughly four fifths being singletons. The treatment here: oral pan-JAK inhibitor, 5-10 mg twice daily. The specimen comprised CD8+ T cells sorted from blood, sampled at week 4, from a patient treated with tofacitinib. Every receptor here comes from a human donor with alopecia areata.

Here the CDR3 DNA reads TGTGCCATCAGTGACCCTCAGGGCGGAGAGAATTCACCCCTCCACTTT. Translation: CAISDPQGGENSPLHF. The rearrangement joins TRBV10-3 to TRBJ1-6; tentative D call: TRBD1 (5 bases). Germline CDR1 and CDR2: ENHRY and SYGVKD. The CDR3 sequence is 16 residues long. Trimming pared 3 bases from V and 7 bases from J, leaving 16 bases between.

CDR3: CASSMSTDTQYF. CDR3 bases: TGTGCCAGTAGTATGTCGACAGATACGCAGTATTTT. The chain carries TRBV19 and TRBJ2-3; D unresolved. V was pared by 3 bases and J by 3 bases, with 4 bases between. CDR3 length: 12 residues. Germline V lookup: CDR1 LNHDA, CDR2 SQIVND (reference sequence).

As for this clone: The same CDR3 is also encoded by other DNA sequences in this sample. The gene calls are TRBV7-9 and TRBJ2-4; 7 bases line up with TRBD1. Germline CDR1 is SEHNR and CDR2 is FQNEAQ (reference sequence). This CDR3 contains 16 residues. V lost 4 bases and J lost 0; bases outside the gene matches: 6. CDR3 sequence (DNA): TGTGCCAGCAGCTCAAGTGGGACAGTAGCCAAAAACATTCAGTACTTC. It is translated as CASSSSGTVAKNIQYF.

This sequence joins TRBV25-1 and TRBJ1-1, with TRBD1 identical over 7 bases. J lost 2 bases, V lost 2 bases, and 2 bases had no gene match. Germline values: CDR1 MGHDK, CDR2 SYGVNS. This CDR3 region has 14 residues. The CDR3 DNA is TGTGCCAGCAGTGAAGACAGGGTAAACACTGAAGCTTTCTTT. Its translation: CASSEDRVNTEAFF.

The chain recombines TRBV27 with TRBJ1-1, with TRBD1 matching 7 bases. The junction had 9 bases not matched to a gene; V was cut back by 3 bases and J by 5 bases. CDR1 is MNHEY and CDR2 is SMNVEV in the germline V gene (reference sequence). The length of the CDR3 is 15 residues. The CDR3 loop reads CASSFSSTGRTEAFF. For the CDR3, the DNA is TGTGCCAGCAGTTTTTCCTCGACAGGGAGGACTGAAGCTTTCTTT.

As regards this clone: The junction and the germline gene differ at one end; a read error may be behind it. This chain connects TRBV5-1 to TRBJ2-7, with 8 bases fitting TRBD1. The CDR3 covers 14 residues. Germline-derived CDR1 and CDR2 are SGHRS and YFSETQ. CDR3 in DNA: TGCGCCGGCAGCCTAGGGACAGGTGAGGGCGAGCAGTACTTC. Protein: CAGSLGTGEGEQYF.

CDR3 sequence reads: CASSSGSSGGAYEQYF. In DNA, the CDR3 is TGTGCCAGCAGCTCGGGTTCTAGCGGGGGGGCCTACGAGCAGTACTTC. V is TRBV7-8 and J is TRBJ2-7; 12 nucleotides align to TRBD2. The ends lost 4 bases at V and 2 bases at J; junction bases unmatched: 6. CDR1 and CDR2 from the germline V gene are SGHVS and FQNEAQ. The CDR3 sequence is 16 residues long.

The chain joins TRBV29-1 to TRBJ1-1, with D hard to call. Germline assignment: CDR1 SQVTM and CDR2 ANQGSEA. Between the trimmed V and J ends, which lost 4 bases and 2 bases, there was a span of 11 bases. The CDR3 consists of 13 residues. This CDR3 reads CSVGLETNTEAFF. In nucleotides, the CDR3 is TGCAGCGTTGGGCTGGAAACCAACACTGAAGCTTTCTTT.

J is TRBJ2-7 and V is TRBV4-3; 10 positions agree with TRBD1. Germline V CDR1 and CDR2: LGHNA, YSLEER. V lost 6 bases, J lost 2 bases, and 10 bases stayed unmatched. CDR3 length: 16 residues. The CDR3 protein is CASSYSGTGETYEQYF. As DNA, the CDR3 is TGCGCCAGCAGTTACAGTGGGACAGGGGAAACCTACGAGCAGTACTTC.

This clone turned up a few times. The chain recombines TRBV25-1 with TRBJ2-5; no firm D call. The V gene's germline CDR1 is MGHDK and CDR2 SYGVNS. The CDR3 loop spans 15 amino acids. The V end was cut by 0 bases, the J end by 1 base, with 9 bases between. The CDR3 coding sequence is TGTGCCAGCAGTGAATATCGCCGACCCCAAGAGACCCAGTACTTC. Protein: CASSEYRRPQETQYF.

This sequence joins TRBV5-1 and TRBJ2-1; tentative D call: TRBD2 (7 bases). V lost 6 bases to trimming and J lost 8 bases, with 12 bases between them. This CDR3 has 12 amino acids. Per the germline V gene, CDR1 is SGHRS and CDR2 is YFSETQ. DNA for the CDR3: TGCGCCAGCAAGGGGGGGACCGATGAGCAGTTCTTC. This gives the protein CASKGGTDEQFF.

The genes are TRBV4-3 and TRBJ2-7, with D perhaps given as TRBD1 or TRBD2 (5 bases each). The CDR3 loop spans 14 amino acids. Germline CDR1 LGHNA, CDR2 YSLEER. V was cut by 4 bases and J by 0 bases, with 10 bases left in between. The CDR3 DNA is TGCGCCAGCAGCCCGGGGCCGAGCTCCTACGAGCAGTACTTC. Its translation: CASSPGPSSYEQYF.

The J gene is TRBJ2-7, the V gene TRBV29-1, with a weak D call TRBD1 (6 bases). Germline V gene sequence: CDR1 SQVTM, CDR2 ANQGSEA. This CDR3 spans 15 amino acids. Trimming left V 0 bases short and J 0 bases short, with 12 bases between. The CDR3 DNA is TGCAGCGTTGAAGATCCGGACAGACTCTCCTACGAGCAGTACTTC. Its protein product is CSVEDPDRLSYEQYF.

The V and J genes are TRBV7-6 and TRBJ2-1; possible D gene TRBD2, 7 bases. There are 16 residues in the CDR3. Per germline, CDR1 SGHVS and CDR2 FNYEAQ. The V gene lost 1 base and the J gene lost 1 base, with 11 bases spanning the gap. As DNA, the CDR3 is TGTGCCAGCAGCTTAGGCGGGGGCGCGTCCTACAATGAGCAGTTCTTC. Translating gives CASSLGGGASYNEQFF.